The clone carrying this TCR beta chain was seen ten or more times. Its antigen is unidentified. No patient had received any treatment before thyroid surgery. These data originate in a study of metastatic and nonmetastatic thyroid tumors. Study context: Both malignant and benign thyroid patients supplied peripheral blood and tumor or nodule tissue samples, across which the repertoires of these patients were then compared. Whole-study findings and limits: Malignant tumors reportedly showed significantly higher TCR beta diversity than benign nodules in both blood and tumor.

TCRdb re-called the PCR reads with MiXCR. The sample contains 30,000 to 35,000 clones, roughly 19% of which appear only once. The ends lost 3 bases at V and 8 bases at J; junction bases unmatched: 4. There are 15 residues in the CDR3. The genes are TRBV12-3 or TRBV12-4 and TRBJ1-6; 10 nucleotides match TRBD1. This clonotype originated in a female donor with papillary thyroid cancer or a benign thyroid nodule (not recorded which). Some clones in this sample may be carry-over from other donors' samples. Sequencing input: blood. The CDR3 DNA reads TGTGCCAGCAGTTTCACTGGGACAGGGGATTCACCCCTCCACTTT. Amino acid sequence: CASSFTGTGDSPLHF.